These T cell receptor beta chains were read from a single sample in a study of cytomegalovirus exposure and HLA in healthy donors. Assay: immunoSEQ multiplex PCR; the TCRdb copy retains only in-frame clones and omits some. The sample lists roughly 160,000 clones, about 80% occurring once. Source material: PBMCs. The receptors originated from a woman aged 45-65 years in good health and CMV-seronegative. Both conserved end residues are part of each CDR3. D genes are given only for firm matches. Not every row has a clone size; where given, it reads once, few, many or a size class.

J gene: TRBJ1-2; clone size: -; V gene: TRBV2; D gene: TRBD1; CDR3 protein: CASSEAAQGVNYGYTF; CDR3 DNA: TGTGCCAGCAGTGAAGCGGCCCAGGGGGTTAACTATGGCTACACCTTC
J gene: TRBJ2-3; clone size: -; V gene: TRBV4-1; D gene: TRBD2; CDR3 protein: CASSRSPPLAEVTDTQYF; CDR3 DNA: TGCGCCAGCAGCCGCTCCCCCCCCCTAGCGGAGGTTACAGATACGCAGTATTTT
J gene: TRBJ2-5; clone size: -; V gene: TRBV5-8; D gene: TRBD1; CDR3 protein: CASSWDREETQYF; CDR3 DNA: TGTGCCAGCAGCTGGGACAGGGAAGAGACCCAGTACTTC
J gene: TRBJ1-5; clone size: -; V gene: TRBV19; D gene: -; CDR3 protein: CASRDLKDSNQPQHF; CDR3 DNA: TGTGCCAGTAGGGACTTGAAAGATAGCAATCAGCCCCAGCATTTT
J gene: TRBJ1-2; clone size: -; V gene: TRBV7-2; D gene: TRBD1; CDR3 protein: CASSSPRSGGDGYTF; CDR3 DNA: TGTGCCAGCAGCTCCCCCAGGTCAGGGGGCGATGGCTACACCTTC
J gene: TRBJ1-4; clone size: -; V gene: TRBV5-1; D gene: -; CDR3 protein: CASSLASGEKLFF; CDR3 DNA: TGCGCCAGCAGCTTGGCCTCAGGAGAAAAACTGTTTTTT
J gene: TRBJ2-1; clone size: -; V gene: TRBV7-9; D gene: -; CDR3 protein: CASSHLMAGDRADEQFF; CDR3 DNA: TGTGCCAGCAGCCACCTAATGGCGGGCGACCGTGCGGATGAGCAGTTCTTC
J gene: TRBJ1-1; clone size: -; V gene: TRBV2; D gene: -; CDR3 protein: CASYPRQFEASAFF; CDR3 DNA: TGTGCCAGCTATCCCAGACAGTTCGAAGCGTCAGCTTTCTTT
J gene: TRBJ2-7; clone size: -; V gene: TRBV11-2; D gene: TRBD2; CDR3 protein: CASSPGSGGAYEQYF; CDR3 DNA: TGTGCCAGCAGCCCCGGTAGCGGGGGGGCCTACGAGCAGTACTTC
J gene: TRBJ2-1; clone size: -; V gene: TRBV5-5; D gene: TRBD2; CDR3 protein: CASSSFSGSSYNEQFF; CDR3 DNA: TGTGCCAGCAGCTCATTTAGCGGGAGCTCCTACAATGAGCAGTTCTTC
J gene: TRBJ2-7; clone size: once; V gene: TRBV14; D gene: TRBD1; CDR3 protein: CASSHLGTGHEQYF; CDR3 DNA: TGTGCCAGCAGCCACCTCGGGACAGGCCACGAGCAGTACTTC
J gene: TRBJ2-7; clone size: -; V gene: TRBV18; D gene: TRBD2; CDR3 protein: CASSPPSGAYEQYF; CDR3 DNA: TGTGCCAGCTCACCCCCTAGCGGGGCCTACGAGCAGTACTTC
J gene: TRBJ2-7; clone size: -; V gene: TRBV28; D gene: -; CDR3 protein: CASSFWQGNEQYF; CDR3 DNA: TGTGCCAGCAGTTTTTGGCAGGGGAACGAGCAGTACTTC
J gene: TRBJ1-3; clone size: -; V gene: TRBV5-1; D gene: -; CDR3 protein: CASSLVADSGNTIYF; CDR3 DNA: TGCGCCAGCAGCTTGGTAGCAGATAGTGGAAACACCATATATTTT
J gene: TRBJ2-1; clone size: -; V gene: TRBV11-2; D gene: TRBD2; CDR3 protein: CASSPWGGSSSYNEQFF; CDR3 DNA: TGTGCCAGCAGTCCTTGGGGCGGGAGTTCCTCCTACAATGAGCAGTTCTTC
J gene: TRBJ2-1; clone size: -; V gene: TRBV4-1; D gene: TRBD2; CDR3 protein: CASSPSGINNEQFF; CDR3 DNA: TGCGCCAGCAGCCCCAGCGGGATCAACAATGAGCAGTTCTTC
J gene: TRBJ1-4; clone size: -; V gene: TRBV2; D gene: TRBD1; CDR3 protein: CASNAGTGRKLFF; CDR3 DNA: TGTGCCAGCAATGCTGGGACAGGACGGAAACTGTTTTTT
J gene: TRBJ2-1; clone size: once; V gene: TRBV5-1; D gene: -; CDR3 protein: CASSWQGYNEQFF; CDR3 DNA: TGCGCCAGCAGTTGGCAGGGTTACAATGAGCAGTTCTTC
J gene: TRBJ2-7; clone size: -; V gene: TRBV9; D gene: TRBD1; CDR3 protein: CASSVDRGEQYF; CDR3 DNA: TGTGCCAGCAGCGTAGACAGGGGCGAGCAGTACTTC
J gene: TRBJ2-7; clone size: once; V gene: TRBV6-6; D gene: -; CDR3 protein: CASSLPGQIYEQYF; CDR3 DNA: TGTGCCAGCAGTTTACCTGGACAGATATACGAGCAGTACTTC
J gene: TRBJ1-6; clone size: -; V gene: TRBV28; D gene: TRBD1; CDR3 protein: CASGGLGTGDSYNSPLHF; CDR3 DNA: TGTGCCAGTGGAGGTTTAGGGACAGGCGACTCCTATAATTCACCCCTCCACTTT
J gene: TRBJ1-4; clone size: large; V gene: TRBV6-1; D gene: TRBD1; CDR3 protein: CASSEARTGAEKLFF; CDR3 DNA: TGTGCCAGCAGTGAAGCTCGGACAGGGGCCGAAAAACTGTTTTTT
J gene: TRBJ2-1; clone size: -; V gene: TRBV6-5; D gene: -; CDR3 protein: CASSYSAITNEQFF; CDR3 DNA: TGTGCCAGCAGTTACTCTGCGATTACGAATGAGCAGTTCTTC
J gene: TRBJ1-5; clone size: -; V gene: TRBV18; D gene: -; CDR3 protein: CASSPTVRRGQPQHF; CDR3 DNA: TGTGCCAGCTCACCAACGGTAAGACGAGGGCAGCCCCAGCATTTT
J gene: TRBJ1-1; clone size: -; V gene: TRBV5-1; D gene: -; CDR3 protein: CASSPGGGGYTEAFF; CDR3 DNA: TGCGCCAGCAGCCCCGGGGGGGGCGGATACACTGAAGCTTTCTTT
J gene: TRBJ1-1; clone size: few; V gene: TRBV28; D gene: TRBD1; CDR3 protein: CASSLGQGPRTEAFF; CDR3 DNA: TGTGCCAGCAGTTTAGGACAGGGTCCTCGTACTGAAGCTTTCTTT
J gene: TRBJ1-2; clone size: -; V gene: TRBV29-1; D gene: TRBD1; CDR3 protein: CSVKGQGVDGYTF; CDR3 DNA: TGCAGCGTTAAGGGACAGGGGGTTGATGGCTACACCTTC
J gene: TRBJ1-6; clone size: once; V gene: TRBV29-1; D gene: -; CDR3 protein: CSVRGGGFNSPLHF; CDR3 DNA: TGCAGCGTTAGAGGAGGCGGATTTAATTCACCCCTCCACTTT
J gene: TRBJ2-1; clone size: -; V gene: TRBV7-6; D gene: TRBD1; CDR3 protein: CASSSRQGATDEQFF; CDR3 DNA: TGTGCCAGCAGCTCAAGACAGGGGGCAACGGACGAGCAGTTCTTC
J gene: TRBJ2-2; clone size: once; V gene: TRBV9; D gene: -; CDR3 protein: CASSVGTPGAGELFF; CDR3 DNA: TGTGCCAGCAGCGTAGGGACGCCCGGGGCCGGGGAGCTGTTTTTT
J gene: TRBJ2-2; clone size: -; V gene: TRBV28; D gene: TRBD1; CDR3 protein: CASSPNRGRELFF; CDR3 DNA: TGTGCCAGCAGTCCCAACAGGGGACGGGAGCTGTTTTTT
J gene: TRBJ2-2; clone size: -; V gene: TRBV6-6; D gene: TRBD2; CDR3 protein: CASGMGGASTGELFF; CDR3 DNA: TGTGCCAGCGGGATGGGAGGGGCAAGCACCGGGGAGCTGTTTTTT
J gene: TRBJ2-1; clone size: -; V gene: TRBV27; D gene: -; CDR3 protein: CASSWGPGKDYNEQFF; CDR3 DNA: TGTGCCAGCAGCTGGGGTCCCGGGAAGGATTACAATGAGCAGTTCTTC
J gene: TRBJ1-1; clone size: -; V gene: TRBV7-9; D gene: -; CDR3 protein: CASSLAQGGTEAFF; CDR3 DNA: TGTGCCAGCAGCTTGGCGCAGGGAGGGACTGAAGCTTTCTTT
J gene: TRBJ1-3; clone size: once; V gene: TRBV30; D gene: -; CDR3 protein: CAWSVSSSGNTIYF; CDR3 DNA: TGTGCCTGGAGTGTCTCTAGCTCTGGAAACACCATATATTTT
J gene: TRBJ1-5; clone size: -; V gene: TRBV7-9; D gene: -; CDR3 protein: CASSLGGGQPQHF; CDR3 DNA: TGTGCCAGCAGCTTAGGGGGGGGCCAGCCCCAGCATTTT
J gene: TRBJ1-2; clone size: -; V gene: TRBV18; D gene: TRBD1; CDR3 protein: CASSPGDRGNVYGYTF; CDR3 DNA: TGTGCCAGCTCACCCGGAGACAGGGGTAATGTCTATGGCTACACCTTC
J gene: TRBJ2-4; clone size: -; V gene: TRBV28; D gene: TRBD2; CDR3 protein: CASLGREQRNIQYF; CDR3 DNA: TGTGCCTCCCTGGGGAGGGAACAGCGAAACATTCAGTACTTC